This T cell receptor (beta chain) was recovered during a study of control samples from healthy donors and cancer patients. Germline values: CDR1 KGHSH, CDR2 LQKENI. J lost 10 bases, V lost 5 bases, and 14 bases had no gene match. CDR3 length: 17 residues. The protocol was immunoSEQ multiplex PCR, while the TCRdb copy is restricted to in-frame clones and leaves out a portion. The data hold around 110,000 clones, with 75% to 90% observed a single time. This clone was recorded once. The source of this sequence is a woman aged 50 to 65 with colorectal cancer. The chain joins TRBV18 to TRBJ1-6; 10 bases are shared with TRBD1. Sequencing input: PBMCs. CDR3 sequence reads: CASSSDRLGQGLSPLHF. CDR3 DNA: TGTGCCAGCTCATCGGACCGTTTGGGACAGGGGTTGTCACCCCTCCACTTT.